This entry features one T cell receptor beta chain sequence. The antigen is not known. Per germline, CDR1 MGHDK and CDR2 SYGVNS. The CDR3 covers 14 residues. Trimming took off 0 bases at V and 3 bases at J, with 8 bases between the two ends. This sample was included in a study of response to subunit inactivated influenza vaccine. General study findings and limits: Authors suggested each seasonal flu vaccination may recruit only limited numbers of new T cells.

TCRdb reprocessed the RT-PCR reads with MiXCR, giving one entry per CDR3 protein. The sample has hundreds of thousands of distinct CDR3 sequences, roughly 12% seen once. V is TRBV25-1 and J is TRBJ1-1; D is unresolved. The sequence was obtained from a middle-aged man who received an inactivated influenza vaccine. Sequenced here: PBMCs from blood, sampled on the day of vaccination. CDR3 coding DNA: TGTGCCAGCAGTGAATATGGGGAGGACACTGAAGCTTTCTTT. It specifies CASSEYGEDTEAFF.